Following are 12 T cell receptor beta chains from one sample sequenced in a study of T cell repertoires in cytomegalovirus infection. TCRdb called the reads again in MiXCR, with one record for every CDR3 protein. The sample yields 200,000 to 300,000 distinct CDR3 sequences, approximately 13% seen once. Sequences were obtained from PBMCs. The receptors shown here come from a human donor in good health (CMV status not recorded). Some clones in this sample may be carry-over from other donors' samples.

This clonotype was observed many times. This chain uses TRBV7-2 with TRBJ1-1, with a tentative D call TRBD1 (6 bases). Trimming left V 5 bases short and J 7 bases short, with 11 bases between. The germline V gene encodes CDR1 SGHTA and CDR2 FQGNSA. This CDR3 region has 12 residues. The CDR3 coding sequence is TGTGCCAGCAGCCTTGAACAGGGTGAAGCTTTCTTT. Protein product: CASSLEQGEAFF.

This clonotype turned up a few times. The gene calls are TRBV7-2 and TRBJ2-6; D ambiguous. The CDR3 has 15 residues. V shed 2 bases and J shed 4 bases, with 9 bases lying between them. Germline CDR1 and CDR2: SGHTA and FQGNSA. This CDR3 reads CASSLHGSGANVLTF. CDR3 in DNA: TGTGCCAGCAGCTTACATGGGTCCGGGGCCAACGTCCTGACTTTC.

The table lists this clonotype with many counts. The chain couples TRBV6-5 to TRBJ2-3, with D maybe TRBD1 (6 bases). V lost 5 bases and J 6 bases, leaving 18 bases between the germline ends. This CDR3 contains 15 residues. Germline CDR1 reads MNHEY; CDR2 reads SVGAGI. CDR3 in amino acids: CASSHRDTQGDTQYF. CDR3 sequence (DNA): TGTGCCAGCAGTCACCGGGATACGCAGGGGGATACGCAGTATTTT.

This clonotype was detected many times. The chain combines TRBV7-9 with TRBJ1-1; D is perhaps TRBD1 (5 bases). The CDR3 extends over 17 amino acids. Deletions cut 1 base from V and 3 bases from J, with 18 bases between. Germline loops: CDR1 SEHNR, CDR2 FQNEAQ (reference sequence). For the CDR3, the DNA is TGTGCCAGCAGCTTAGAAATGGGCCGACAGCTAGACACTGAAGCTTTCTTT. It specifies CASSLEMGRQLDTEAFF.

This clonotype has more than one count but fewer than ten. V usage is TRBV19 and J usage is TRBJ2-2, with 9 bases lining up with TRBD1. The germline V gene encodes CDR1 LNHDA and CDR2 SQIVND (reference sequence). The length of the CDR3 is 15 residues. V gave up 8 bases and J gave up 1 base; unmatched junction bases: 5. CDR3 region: CASLPGQGNTGELFF. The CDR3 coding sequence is TGTGCCAGTCTTCCGGGACAGGGGAACACCGGGGAGCTGTTTTTT.

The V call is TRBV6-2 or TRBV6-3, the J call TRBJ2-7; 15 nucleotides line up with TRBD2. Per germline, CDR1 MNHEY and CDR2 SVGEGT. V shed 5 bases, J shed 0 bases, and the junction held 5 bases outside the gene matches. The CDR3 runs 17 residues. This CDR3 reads CASSLGLAGGVSYEQYF. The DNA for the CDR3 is TGTGCCAGCAGTCTGGGACTAGCGGGAGGAGTCTCCTACGAGCAGTACTTC.

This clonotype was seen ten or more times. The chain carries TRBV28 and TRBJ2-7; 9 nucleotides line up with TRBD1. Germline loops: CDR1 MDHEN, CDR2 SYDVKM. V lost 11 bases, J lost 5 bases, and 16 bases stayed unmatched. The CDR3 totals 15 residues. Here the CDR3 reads CAGTSSGQGDHEQYF. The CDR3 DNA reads TGTGCCGGCACATCCTCGGGACAGGGAGACCACGAGCAGTACTTC. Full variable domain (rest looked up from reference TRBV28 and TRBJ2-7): DVKVTQSSRYLVKRTGEKVFLECVQDMDHENMFWYRQDPGLGLRLIYFSYDVKMKEKGDIPEGYSVSREKKERFSLILESASTNQTSMYLCAGTSSGQGDHEQYFGPGTRLTVT.

The CDR3 reads CSASGTVNEKLFF. The CDR3 DNA is TGCAGCGCATCCGGGACAGTTAATGAAAAACTGTTTTTT. This rearrangement joins TRBV29-1 to TRBJ1-4; 7 bases match TRBD1. J lost 4 bases, V lost 7 bases, and 6 bases had no gene match. Germline values: CDR1 SQVTM, CDR2 ANQGSEA. There are 13 residues in the CDR3.

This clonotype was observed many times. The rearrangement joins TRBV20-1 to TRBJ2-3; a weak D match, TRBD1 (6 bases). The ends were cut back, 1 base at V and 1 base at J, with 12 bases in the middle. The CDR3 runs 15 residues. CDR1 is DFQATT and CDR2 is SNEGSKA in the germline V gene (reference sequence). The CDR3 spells CSARGGGVGTDTQYF. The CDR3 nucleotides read TGCAGTGCTAGAGGAGGGGGAGTGGGCACAGATACGCAGTATTTT.

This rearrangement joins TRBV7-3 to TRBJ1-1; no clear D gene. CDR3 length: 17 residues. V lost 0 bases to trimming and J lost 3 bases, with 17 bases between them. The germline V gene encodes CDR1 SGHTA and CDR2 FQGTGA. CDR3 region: CASSLTPPDGTYTEAFF. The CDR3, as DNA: TGTGCCAGCAGCTTAACCCCACCCGACGGAACTTACACTGAAGCTTTCTTT.

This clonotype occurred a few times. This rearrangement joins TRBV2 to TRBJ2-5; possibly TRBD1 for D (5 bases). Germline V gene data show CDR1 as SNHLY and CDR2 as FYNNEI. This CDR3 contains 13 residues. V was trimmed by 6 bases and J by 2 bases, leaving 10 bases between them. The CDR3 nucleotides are TGTGCCAGCAGCCAGGGAAGGCAAGAGACCCAGTACTTC. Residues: CASSQGRQETQYF.

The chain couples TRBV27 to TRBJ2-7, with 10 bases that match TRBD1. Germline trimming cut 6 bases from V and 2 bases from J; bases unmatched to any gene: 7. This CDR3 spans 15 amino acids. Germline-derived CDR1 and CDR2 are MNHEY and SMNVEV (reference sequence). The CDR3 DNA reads TGTGCCAGCAGCTCCCCCGGGACAGGGGCCTACGAGCAGTACTTC. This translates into CASSSPGTGAYEQYF.